This is a list of T cell receptor beta chains from one sample in a study of blood T cell repertoires in COVID-19. Repertoires were generated with immunoSEQ multiplex PCR, while TCRdb's copy carries only in-frame clones and drops some. The sample yields some 96,000 clones, approximately 81% seen once. The sequencing input was peripheral blood. All receptors come from a human donor in a cohort sampled during active COVID-19. CDR3s include the opening cysteine and the closing phenylalanine or tryptophan. The D gene is left open where the match is weak. Clone size is shown for a subset of rows, as once, few, many or a class of expanded clone.

15	NA	TRBJ2-1	TRBV5-1	TRBD2	CASSAGLAGEGEQFF	TGCGCCAGCAGCGCGGGACTAGCGGGAGAGGGTGAGCAGTTCTTC
14	NA	TRBJ2-1	TRBV20-1	TRBD2	CSASAREYRNEQFF	TGCAGTGCTAGTGCGCGGGAGTACCGCAATGAGCAGTTCTTC
15	few	TRBJ1-1	TRBV27	NA	CASSPRGARNTEAFF	TGTGCCAGCAGTCCCCGCGGGGCGCGGAACACTGAAGCTTTCTTT
15	few	TRBJ2-7	TRBV5-1	TRBD1	CASSSRTGDTYEQYF	TGCGCCAGCAGCTCCCGGACAGGGGATACCTACGAGCAGTACTTC
14	once	TRBJ2-7	TRBV5-6	NA	CASSLRGGRYEQYF	TGTGCCAGCAGCTTGCGCGGGGGCCGGTACGAGCAGTACTTC
18	NA	TRBJ2-1	TRBV10-1	TRBD2	CAKSFSGRAGRVLNEQFF	TGCGCCAAATCCTTTAGCGGGAGGGCCGGTCGGGTCTTGAATGAGCAGTTCTTC
14	NA	TRBJ2-2	TRBV19	TRBD1	CASKGQPNTGELFF	TGTGCCAGTAAGGGACAGCCAAACACCGGGGAGCTGTTTTTT
14	NA	TRBJ2-7	TRBV2	TRBD1	CASTRDRDPDEQYF	TGTGCCAGTACCCGGGACAGGGATCCCGACGAGCAGTACTTC
16	NA	TRBJ2-3	TRBV5-1	TRBD1	CASTLNSLGGRDTQYF	TGCGCCAGCACCCTAAATTCGCTAGGGGGCCGGGATACGCAGTATTTT
14	NA	TRBJ2-4	TRBV6-2/TRBV6-3	NA	CASSPPGVKNIQYF	TGTGCCAGCAGTCCGCCGGGGGTCAAAAACATTCAGTACTTC
15	NA	TRBJ2-7	TRBV7-6	TRBD1	CASSLGTGGPYEQYF	TGTGCCAGCAGCTTAGGGACAGGGGGTCCCTACGAGCAGTACTTC
15	once	TRBJ1-1	TRBV29-1	TRBD1	CSVEESRGWGTEAFF	TGCAGCGTTGAAGAATCCAGGGGGTGGGGGACTGAAGCTTTCTTT
13	NA	TRBJ2-5	TRBV18	TRBD2	CASSPGGMETQYF	TGTGCCAGCTCACCGGGGGGGATGGAGACCCAGTACTTC
13	NA	TRBJ2-3	TRBV12-3/TRBV12-4	TRBD2	CASSGGVEDTQYF	TGTGCCAGCAGTGGGGGGGTGGAAGATACGCAGTATTTT
15	NA	TRBJ1-2	TRBV9	TRBD1	CASSPHMDRDRGYTF	TGTGCCAGCAGCCCTCACATGGACAGGGATCGTGGCTACACCTTC
15	NA	TRBJ2-5	TRBV27	TRBD1	CASSPRTGSIETQYF	TGTGCCAGCAGTCCCAGGACAGGGTCCATCGAGACCCAGTACTTC
14	NA	TRBJ2-3	TRBV7-9	NA	CASSTRGGADTQYF	TGTGCCAGCAGCACCCGTGGTGGAGCAGATACGCAGTATTTT
18	NA	TRBJ1-2	TRBV6-2/TRBV6-3	NA	CASSPPGFKTGTNYGYTF	TGTGCCAGCAGTCCCCCGGGCTTCAAGACCGGGACAAACTATGGCTACACCTTC
19	once	TRBJ1-6	TRBV5-1	NA	CASSLSPRVDTGYSAPLHF	TGCGCCAGCAGCTTAAGCCCCCGTGTAGACACAGGGTACAGCGCACCCCTCCACTTT
15	NA	TRBJ2-3	TRBV19	TRBD2	CASGGGYLNTDTQYF	TGTGCTTCGGGGGGAGGGTATCTTAACACAGATACGCAGTATTTT
15	NA	TRBJ2-1	TRBV7-2	TRBD1	CASSYYGTGYNEQFF	TGTGCCAGCAGCTACTACGGGACAGGTTACAATGAGCAGTTCTTC
17	NA	TRBJ1-2	TRBV5-1	NA	CASRKTSGGEAGYGYTF	TGCGCCAGCAGAAAAACCTCCGGGGGTGAAGCTGGCTATGGCTACACCTTC
14	NA	TRBJ2-5	TRBV2	NA	CASRDTGFQETQYF	TGTGCCAGCAGAGATACAGGGTTCCAAGAGACCCAGTACTTC
18	NA	TRBJ2-7	TRBV19	TRBD2	CASSIRPGTSGGTYEQYF	TGTGCCAGTAGTATCCGTCCCGGGACTAGCGGGGGAACCTACGAGCAGTACTTC
15	NA	TRBJ2-1	TRBV5-5	TRBD2	CASSPGLGAYNEQFF	TGTGCCAGCAGCCCGGGACTAGGGGCCTACAATGAGCAGTTCTTC
17	NA	TRBJ1-2	TRBV11-2	TRBD1	CASSPRDRASSGYGYTF	TGTGCCAGCAGCCCGAGGGACAGGGCCTCATCTGGGTATGGCTACACCTTC
16	NA	TRBJ1-6	TRBV3-1/TRBV3-2	TRBD1	CASSQGLTGGNSPLHF	TGTGCCAGCAGCCAGGGTCTGACAGGGGGTAATTCACCCCTCCACTTT
12	NA	TRBJ2-5	TRBV12-5	NA	CASGLTGGTQYF	TGTGCTAGTGGTTTGACCGGGGGGACCCAGTACTTC
14	NA	TRBJ2-1	TRBV18	NA	CASSPTTVNNEQFF	TGTGCCAGCTCACCTACCACGGTAAACAATGAGCAGTTCTTC
14	NA	TRBJ1-3	TRBV18	NA	CASSPAGEGNTIYF	TGTGCCAGCTCACCGGCAGGGGAAGGAAACACCATATATTTT
15	NA	TRBJ1-3	TRBV4-3	NA	CASSQDNYSGNTIYF	TGCGCCAGCAGCCAAGATAACTACTCTGGAAACACCATATATTTT
13	NA	TRBJ1-1	TRBV7-9	NA	CASSLEFGTEAFF	TGTGCCAGCAGCTTAGAGTTCGGCACTGAAGCTTTCTTT
15	NA	TRBJ2-2	TRBV15	NA	CATSRDRGFGGELFF	TGTGCCACCAGCAGAGATCGAGGCTTCGGCGGGGAGCTGTTTTTT
11	NA	TRBJ2-1	TRBV2	NA	CASSERQPQFF	TGTGCCAGCAGTGAAAGACAGCCGCAGTTCTTC
15	NA	TRBJ2-7	TRBV27	TRBD1	CASRDATGGRDEQYF	TGTGCCAGCAGGGATGCTACAGGGGGACGCGACGAGCAGTACTTC
12	NA	TRBJ1-1	TRBV15	NA	CATSTSRGEAFF	TGTGCCACCAGCACGTCTAGGGGTGAAGCTTTCTTT
19	NA	TRBJ2-2	TRBV5-1	TRBD2	CASSLNPSGRSTNTGELFF	TGCGCCAGCAGCTTGAATCCTAGCGGGAGAAGCACGAACACCGGGGAGCTGTTTTTT
15	NA	TRBJ2-7	TRBV6-5	TRBD2	CASSYLRGKTYEQYF	TGTGCCAGCAGTTACCTGCGGGGGAAGACCTACGAGCAGTACTTC
15	NA	TRBJ1-1	TRBV6-1	TRBD1	CASSEWDRLNTEAFF	TGTGCCAGCAGTGAGTGGGACAGGCTGAACACTGAAGCTTTCTTT